These T cell receptor beta chains were read from a single sample in a study of blood T cell repertoires in COVID-19. TCRdb's copy holds only in-frame clones and misses some; the assay was immunoSEQ multiplex PCR. Among some 180,000 clones listed, approximately 88% were seen once. Sample: peripheral blood. These receptors were obtained from a woman between 40 and 55 years old with COVID-19, enrolled during active disease. Each CDR3 is given with its conserved first and last residue. The D gene is left open where the match is weak. Size is omitted from some rows. Given values are once, few, many or a class for expanded clones.

size: .
J: TRBJ2-3
V: TRBV4-1
D: .
CDR3: CASSQVNDEKTQYF
DNA: TGCGCCAGCAGCCAAGTGAATGATGAGAAAACGCAGTATTTT

size: .
J: TRBJ1-5
V: TRBV19
D: .
CDR3: CASTYDTRQPQHF
DNA: TGTGCCAGTACTTACGACACGCGCCAGCCCCAGCATTTT

size: few
J: TRBJ2-5
V: TRBV4-1
D: .
CDR3: CASSQGGFGQETQYF
DNA: TGCGCCAGCAGCCAAGGAGGATTTGGCCAAGAGACCCAGTACTTC

size: .
J: TRBJ1-1
V: TRBV19
D: TRBD1
CDR3: CAGATGLNTEAFF
DNA: TGTGCCGGGGCGACAGGGCTGAACACTGAAGCTTTCTTT

size: .
J: TRBJ2-1
V: TRBV19
D: .
CDR3: CASSIRGASYNEQFF
DNA: TGTGCCAGTAGTATCCGGGGGGCGTCCTACAATGAGCAGTTCTTC

size: few
J: TRBJ1-5
V: TRBV27
D: .
CDR3: CASSFTGTQPQHF
DNA: TGTGCCAGCAGTTTTACAGGGACTCAGCCCCAGCATTTT

size: .
J: TRBJ2-1
V: TRBV28
D: TRBD1
CDR3: CARKGATYNEQFF
DNA: TGTGCCAGAAAGGGGGCCACCTACAATGAGCAGTTCTTC

size: .
J: TRBJ1-6
V: TRBV18
D: TRBD1
CDR3: CASSPLDRGSNSPLHF
DNA: TGTGCCAGCTCACCCCTAGACAGGGGATCAAATTCACCCCTCCACTTT

size: .
J: TRBJ1-2
V: TRBV5-8
D: .
CDR3: CASSFRKYGYTF
DNA: TGTGCCAGCAGCTTCAGGAAATATGGCTACACCTTC

size: .
J: TRBJ1-5
V: TRBV19
D: TRBD1
CDR3: CASSTGQGFNQPQHF
DNA: TGTGCCAGTAGTACAGGACAGGGCTTCAATCAGCCCCAGCATTTT

size: .
J: TRBJ2-2
V: TRBV27
D: TRBD2
CDR3: CASSLLAGVGELFF
DNA: TGTGCCAGCAGTTTACTAGCGGGAGTCGGGGAGCTGTTTTTT

size: .
J: TRBJ2-4
V: TRBV12-5
D: TRBD2
CDR3: CASGGEGTPKNIQYF
DNA: TGTGCTAGTGGTGGGGAGGGGACCCCCAAAAACATTCAGTACTTC

size: .
J: TRBJ2-5
V: TRBV11-3
D: .
CDR3: CASSPGTPETQYF
DNA: TGTGCCAGCAGCCCGGGGACACCTGAGACCCAGTACTTC

size: .
J: TRBJ2-2
V: TRBV19
D: .
CDR3: CAGADPNTGELFF
DNA: TGTGCCGGGGCGGACCCGAACACCGGGGAGCTGTTTTTT

size: .
J: TRBJ1-5
V: TRBV2
D: TRBD1
CDR3: CASSEWTGGNQPQHF
DNA: TGTGCCAGCAGTGAATGGACAGGGGGCAATCAGCCCCAGCATTTT

size: .
J: TRBJ2-5
V: TRBV9
D: .
CDR3: CASSAGGQETQYF
DNA: TGTGCCAGCAGCGCCGGAGGGCAAGAGACCCAGTACTTC

size: .
J: TRBJ2-2
V: TRBV25-1
D: .
CDR3: CASSLRIGGWNTGELFF
DNA: TGTGCCAGCAGTCTGAGAATAGGGGGTTGGAACACCGGGGAGCTGTTTTTT

size: .
J: TRBJ1-5
V: TRBV2
D: .
CDR3: CASSEGLGGSNQPQHF
DNA: TGTGCCAGCAGTGAGGGCCTGGGGGGTAGCAATCAGCCCCAGCATTTT

size: .
J: TRBJ2-7
V: TRBV27
D: .
CDR3: CASSLAQSYEQYF
DNA: TGTGCCAGCAGTTTAGCACAGAGCTACGAGCAGTACTTC

size: .
J: TRBJ1-1
V: TRBV7-3
D: .
CDR3: CASSWTANTEAFF
DNA: TGTGCCAGCAGCTGGACAGCTAACACTGAAGCTTTCTTT

size: .
J: TRBJ2-7
V: TRBV5-1
D: TRBD2
CDR3: CASSPGLAGVMGEQYF
DNA: TGCGCCAGCAGCCCGGGACTAGCGGGAGTGATGGGCGAGCAGTACTTC

size: .
J: TRBJ1-1
V: TRBV5-1
D: .
CDR3: CASSLAGAGTEAFF
DNA: TGCGCCAGCAGCTTAGCGGGGGCAGGAACTGAAGCTTTCTTT

size: .
J: TRBJ1-5
V: TRBV29-1
D: TRBD1
CDR3: CSAGTGGNQPQHF
DNA: TGCAGCGCCGGAACAGGGGGCAATCAGCCCCAGCATTTT

size: .
J: TRBJ2-7
V: TRBV7-9
D: .
CDR3: CASSPNNRFSYEQYF
DNA: TGTGCCAGCAGCCCTAATAACAGGTTTTCCTACGAGCAGTACTTC

size: few
J: TRBJ2-3
V: TRBV15
D: .
CDR3: CATSRELRGTDTQYF
DNA: TGTGCCACCAGCAGGGAACTGAGGGGCACAGATACGCAGTATTTT

size: .
J: TRBJ1-2
V: TRBV27
D: TRBD1
CDR3: CASSLLTGTGINYGYTF
DNA: TGTGCCAGCAGTTTATTAACTGGGACAGGGATTAACTATGGCTACACCTTC

size: .
J: TRBJ1-6
V: TRBV5-5
D: .
CDR3: CASSLSGNSPLHF
DNA: TGTGCCAGCAGCTTGTCGGGGAATTCACCCCTCCACTTT

size: .
J: TRBJ1-6
V: TRBV3-1/TRBV3-2
D: .
CDR3: CASRQANSPLHF
DNA: TGTGCCAGCAGACAGGCCAATTCACCCCTCCACTTT

size: .
J: TRBJ1-1
V: TRBV7-9
D: .
CDR3: CASSTRAEAFF
DNA: TGTGCCAGCAGCACACGGGCTGAAGCTTTCTTT

size: .
J: TRBJ2-7
V: TRBV27
D: .
CDR3: CASSSRYEQYF
DNA: TGTGCCAGCAGTTCCCGCTACGAGCAGTACTTC

size: .
J: TRBJ1-5
V: TRBV19
D: TRBD1
CDR3: CASSKTGTAERQPQHF
DNA: TGTGCCAGTAGTAAAACCGGGACAGCAGAACGACAGCCCCAGCATTTT

size: .
J: TRBJ2-7
V: TRBV5-1
D: TRBD2
CDR3: CASSAELAGYEQYF
DNA: TGCGCCAGCAGCGCCGAACTAGCGGGGTACGAGCAGTACTTC

size: .
J: TRBJ2-5
V: TRBV4-1
D: .
CDR3: CASSQVSGKETQYF
DNA: TGCGCCAGCAGCCAAGTGTCAGGGAAAGAGACCCAGTACTTC

size: .
J: TRBJ2-7
V: TRBV12-3/TRBV12-4
D: TRBD1
CDR3: CASSLRDSYEQYF
DNA: TGTGCCAGCAGTTTAAGGGACAGCTACGAGCAGTACTTC

size: few
J: TRBJ2-7
V: TRBV3-1/TRBV3-2
D: TRBD1
CDR3: CASQRQQGYEQYF
DNA: TGTGCCAGCCAGCGGCAACAGGGGTACGAGCAGTACTTC

size: .
J: TRBJ1-6
V: TRBV11-3
D: TRBD1
CDR3: CASRSRQGPNSPLHF
DNA: TGTGCCAGCAGGTCAAGACAGGGACCGAATTCACCCCTCCACTTT

size: few
J: TRBJ1-2
V: TRBV19
D: .
CDR3: CASSRQALYGYTF
DNA: TGTGCCAGTAGCCGACAGGCTCTCTATGGCTACACCTTC

size: .
J: TRBJ2-7
V: TRBV18
D: TRBD2
CDR3: CASSPESGRVTEQYF
DNA: TGTGCCAGCTCACCAGAAAGCGGGAGAGTAACCGAGCAGTACTTC

size: .
J: TRBJ2-1
V: TRBV6-8
D: TRBD2
CDR3: CASSGLANYEQFF
DNA: TGTGCCAGCAGCGGACTAGCGAATTATGAGCAGTTCTTC

size: once
J: TRBJ1-1
V: TRBV5-1
D: .
CDR3: CASSLTANTEAFF
DNA: TGCGCCAGCAGCTTGACAGCGAACACTGAAGCTTTCTTT